This TCR beta chain was captured in a study of CXCR3-negative and CXCR3-positive naive CD8 T cells. Study results and caveats: Memory CD8+ T cell repertoires were far less diverse than both naive subsets. The study found more hydrophobic TRB CDR3s in CXCR3-positive naive cells than in CXCR3-negative naive cells. CXCR3-negative and CXCR3-positive naive cells shared comparable TRBV-TRBJ usage, but memory cells did not. The majority of assays used fresh PBMCs, and CXCR3 expression partially decreased after cryopreservation. Naive subsets expressed similar surface CD5; TRB CDR3 features served to infer TCR strength.

It was by 5' RACE with UMI labels that the TRB cDNA libraries were prepared. TCRdb reprocessed the 5' RACE reads; each CDR3 protein has one entry and no DNA is given. Found here are roughly 120,000 distinct CDR3 sequences; the top ten clones hold 0.59%. Turning to this clonotype: Antigen specificity is unknown.

The germline V gene has CDR1 SGHTS and CDR2 YDEGEE. The CDR3 totals 14 residues. Material: naive CXCR3+ CD8+ T cells from blood. Subset noted: CD45RO-CCR7+CD27+CD95- naive CD8+ T cells expressing CXCR3 (TNR3+). This TCR was recovered from a human donor in good health. Some clones in this sample may be carry-over from other donors' samples. The chain is built from TRBV5-8 and TRBJ2-7. This chain's CDR3 is CASSLSDGTYEQYF.